The rows below give T cell receptor beta chains drawn from one sample of a study of blood T cell repertoires in COVID-19. Sequenced by immunoSEQ multiplex PCR; TCRdb stores in-frame clones only, minus some. The sample lists tens of thousands of clones, 90% seen once, with around 1.5% in the top ten. The sequenced material came from peripheral blood. The source of these receptors is a man aged 60 to 69 with acute or convalescent COVID-19. The CDR3 runs from the conserved cysteine through the conserved F or W. D genes are given only for firm matches.

j_call,v_call,d_call,cdr3_length,cdr3_aa,cdr3_nt
TRBJ1-2,TRBV5-4,TRBD1,13,CASSMGQNYGYTF,TGTGCCAGCAGCATGGGACAGAACTATGGCTACACCTTC
TRBJ2-1,TRBV4-3,.,17,CASSQDAGTEMYNEQFF,TGCGCCAGCAGCCAAGATGCGGGGACAGAGATGTACAATGAGCAGTTCTTC
TRBJ1-5,TRBV10-1,.,16,CASTLKGCPSNQPQHF,TGCGCCAGCACCCTTAAGGGGTGCCCGAGCAATCAGCCCCAGCATTTT
TRBJ2-2,TRBV12-3/TRBV12-4,.,13,CASSPDFHRELFF,TGTGCCAGCAGTCCGGACTTCCACCGGGAGCTGTTTTTT
TRBJ2-5,TRBV2,.,13,CASNRVVQETQYF,TGTGCCAGCAACAGGGTAGTGCAAGAGACCCAGTACTTC
TRBJ1-2,TRBV6-2/TRBV6-3,.,16,CASSYWSTASNYGYTF,TGTGCCAGCAGTTACTGGTCGACAGCGTCTAACTATGGCTACACCTTC
TRBJ1-1,TRBV7-3,.,13,CASSLRANTEAFF,TGTGCCAGCAGCTTAAGAGCGAACACTGAAGCTTTCTTT
TRBJ2-3,TRBV27,TRBD2,16,CARLGPRGGRTDTQYF,TGTGCCAGACTAGGGCCGCGGGGAGGGAGGACAGATACGCAGTATTTT
TRBJ2-3,TRBV19,TRBD2,13,CASSQRDTDTQYF,TGTGCCAGTAGTCAGCGGGACACAGATACGCAGTATTTT
TRBJ1-1,TRBV6-5,.,13,CASSYGEVTEAFF,TGTGCCAGCAGTTACGGGGAGGTCACTGAAGCTTTCTTT
TRBJ1-6,TRBV27,.,12,CASSLNNSPLHF,TGTGCCAGCAGCCTAAACAATTCACCCCTCCACTTT
TRBJ1-1,TRBV5-1,TRBD1,16,CASSLEGAEMGTEAFF,TGCGCCAGCAGCTTGGAGGGGGCAGAAATGGGGACTGAAGCTTTCTTT
TRBJ2-1,TRBV20-1,.,10,CSADSNEQFF,TGCAGTGCAGACAGCAATGAGCAGTTCTTC
TRBJ1-2,TRBV18,TRBD1,13,CASSPSQGASYTF,TGTGCCAGCTCACCAAGTCAGGGGGCGAGCTACACCTTC